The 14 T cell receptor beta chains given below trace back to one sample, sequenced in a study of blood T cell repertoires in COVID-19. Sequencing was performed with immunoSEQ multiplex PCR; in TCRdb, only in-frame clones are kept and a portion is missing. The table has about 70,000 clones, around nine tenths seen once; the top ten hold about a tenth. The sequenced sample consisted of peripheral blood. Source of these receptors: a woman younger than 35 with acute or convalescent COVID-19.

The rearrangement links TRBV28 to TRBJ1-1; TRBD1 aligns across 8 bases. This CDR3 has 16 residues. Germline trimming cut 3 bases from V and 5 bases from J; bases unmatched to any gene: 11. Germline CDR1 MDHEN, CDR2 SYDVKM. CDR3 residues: CASSFRAVQGGTEAFF. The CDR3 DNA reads TGTGCCAGCAGTTTTAGGGCTGTACAGGGGGGAACTGAAGCTTTCTTT.

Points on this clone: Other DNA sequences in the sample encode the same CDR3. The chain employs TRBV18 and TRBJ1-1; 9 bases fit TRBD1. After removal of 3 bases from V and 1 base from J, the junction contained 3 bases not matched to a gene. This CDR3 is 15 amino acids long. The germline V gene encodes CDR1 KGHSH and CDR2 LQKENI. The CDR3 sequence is CASSPRTGENTEAFF. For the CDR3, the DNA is TGTGCCAGCTCACCCCGGACAGGGGAGAACACTGAAGCTTTCTTT.

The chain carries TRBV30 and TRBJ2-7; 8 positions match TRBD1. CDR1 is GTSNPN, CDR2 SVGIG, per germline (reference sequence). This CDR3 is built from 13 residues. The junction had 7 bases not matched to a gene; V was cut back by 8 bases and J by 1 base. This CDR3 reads CAGARQGSYEQYF. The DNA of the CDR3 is TGTGCCGGAGCTAGACAGGGGTCCTACGAGCAGTACTTC.

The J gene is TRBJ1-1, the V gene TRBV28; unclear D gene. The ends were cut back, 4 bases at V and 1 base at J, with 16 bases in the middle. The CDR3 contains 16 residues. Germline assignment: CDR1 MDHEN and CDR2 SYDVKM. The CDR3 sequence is CASSYSQTFQNTEAFF. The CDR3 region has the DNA TGTGCCAGCAGTTACAGTCAAACGTTCCAGAACACTGAAGCTTTCTTT.

The CDR3 nucleotides read TGTGCCAGTAGTGATACAGGGTTTTCACCCCTCCACTTT. This codes for CASSDTGFSPLHF. The rearrangement uses TRBV19 and TRBJ1-6; possible D gene TRBD1, 6 bases. The germline V gene has CDR1 LNHDA and CDR2 SQIVND (reference sequence). V lost 5 bases and J 9 bases, leaving 11 bases between the germline ends. The CDR3 totals 13 residues.

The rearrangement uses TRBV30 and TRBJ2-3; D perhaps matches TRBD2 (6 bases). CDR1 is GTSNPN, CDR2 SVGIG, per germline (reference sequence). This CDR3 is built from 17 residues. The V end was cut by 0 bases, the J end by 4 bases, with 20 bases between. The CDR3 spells CAWSVAPRLVSADTQYF. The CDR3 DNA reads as TGTGCCTGGAGTGTTGCCCCAAGACTAGTGAGCGCAGATACGCAGTATTTT.

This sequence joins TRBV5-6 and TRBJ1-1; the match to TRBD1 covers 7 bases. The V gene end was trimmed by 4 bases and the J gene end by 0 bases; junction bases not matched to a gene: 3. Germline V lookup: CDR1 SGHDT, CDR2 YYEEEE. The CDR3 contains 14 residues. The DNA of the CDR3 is TGTGCCAGCAGCAAGGGACAGTTGAACACTGAAGCTTTCTTT. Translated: CASSKGQLNTEAFF. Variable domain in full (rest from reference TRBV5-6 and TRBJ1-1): DAGVTQSPTHLIKTRGQQVTLRCSPKSGHDTVSWYQQALGQGPQFIFQYYEEEERQRGNFPDRFSGHQFPNYSSELNVNALLLGDSALYLCASSKGQLNTEAFFGQGTRLTVV.

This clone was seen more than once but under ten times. The CDR3 DNA sequence: TGTGCCAGCAGCATGGGCGGAGGAAGCTATGGCTACACCTTC. Its protein product is CASSMGGGSYGYTF. The chain links TRBV6-5 to TRBJ1-2; no clear D gene. This CDR3 spans 14 amino acids. The germline V gene has CDR1 MNHEY and CDR2 SVGAGI. V was shortened by 6 bases and J by 4 bases, with 15 bases between the two germline ends.

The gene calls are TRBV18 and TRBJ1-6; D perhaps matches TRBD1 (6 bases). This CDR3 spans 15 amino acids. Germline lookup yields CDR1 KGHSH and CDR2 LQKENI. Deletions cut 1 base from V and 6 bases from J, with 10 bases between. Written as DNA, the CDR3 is TGTGCCAGCTCACCACAGGGGGTTAGTAATTCACCCCTCCACTTT. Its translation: CASSPQGVSNSPLHF.

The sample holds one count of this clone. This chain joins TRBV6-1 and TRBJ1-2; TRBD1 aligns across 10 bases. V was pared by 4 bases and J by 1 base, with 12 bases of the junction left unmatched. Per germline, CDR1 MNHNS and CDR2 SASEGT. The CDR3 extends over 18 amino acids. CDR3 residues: CASSGFVGQGQYNYGYTF. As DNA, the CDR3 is TGTGCCAGCAGTGGGTTTGTGGGACAGGGGCAATATAACTATGGCTACACCTTC.

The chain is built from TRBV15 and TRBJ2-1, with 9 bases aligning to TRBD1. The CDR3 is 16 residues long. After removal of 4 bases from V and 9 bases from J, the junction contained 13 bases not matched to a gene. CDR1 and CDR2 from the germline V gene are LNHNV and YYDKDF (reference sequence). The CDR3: CATSTPPGQGYGEQFF. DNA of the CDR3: TGTGCCACCAGCACTCCTCCGGGACAGGGATACGGTGAGCAGTTCTTC.

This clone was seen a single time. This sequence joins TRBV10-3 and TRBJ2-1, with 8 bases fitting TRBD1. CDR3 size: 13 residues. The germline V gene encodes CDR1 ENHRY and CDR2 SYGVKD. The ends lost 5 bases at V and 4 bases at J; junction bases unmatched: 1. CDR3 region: CAISRQGYNEQFF. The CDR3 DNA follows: TGTGCCATCAGTCGACAGGGGTACAATGAGCAGTTCTTC.

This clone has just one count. CDR3 amino acids: CASSLVAVPYGYTF. The CDR3 nucleotides read TGTGCCAGCAGTTTGGTGGCAGTACCCTATGGCTACACCTTC. The chain joins TRBV28 to TRBJ1-2, with D uncertain. The V gene's germline CDR1 is MDHEN and CDR2 SYDVKM. CDR3 size: 14 residues. V was trimmed by 3 bases and J by 4 bases, leaving 12 bases between them.

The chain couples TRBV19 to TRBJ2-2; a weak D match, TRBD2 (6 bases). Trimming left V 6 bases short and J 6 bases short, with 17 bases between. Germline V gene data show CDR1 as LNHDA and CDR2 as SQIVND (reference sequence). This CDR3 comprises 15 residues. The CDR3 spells CASSYSPSGAGELFF. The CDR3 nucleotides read TGTGCCAGTAGCTACTCACCGTCGGGGGCCGGGGAGCTGTTTTTT.